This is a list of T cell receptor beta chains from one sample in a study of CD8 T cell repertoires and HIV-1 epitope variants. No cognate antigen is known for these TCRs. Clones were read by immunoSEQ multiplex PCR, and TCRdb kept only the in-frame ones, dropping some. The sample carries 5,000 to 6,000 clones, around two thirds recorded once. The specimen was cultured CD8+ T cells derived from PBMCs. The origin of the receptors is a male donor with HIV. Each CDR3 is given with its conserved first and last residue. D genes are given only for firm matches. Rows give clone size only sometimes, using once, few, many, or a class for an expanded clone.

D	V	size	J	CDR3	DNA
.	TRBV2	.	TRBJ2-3	CASSELGAGSDTQYF	TGTGCCAGCAGTGAATTGGGGGCAGGTTCAGATACGCAGTATTTT
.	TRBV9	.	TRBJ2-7	CASSVEGEHYEQYF	TGTGCCAGCAGCGTAGAAGGGGAGCACTACGAGCAGTACTTC
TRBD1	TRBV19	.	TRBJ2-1	CASTLGQTSSYNEQFF	TGTGCCAGTACCCTGGGACAGACGAGCTCCTACAATGAGCAGTTCTTC
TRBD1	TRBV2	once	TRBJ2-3	CASSPLTGGEADAQYF	TGTGCCAGCAGTCCCTTGACAGGGGGCGAAGCAGATGCGCAGTATTTT
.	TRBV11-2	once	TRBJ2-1	CASSLEWSEDNEQFF	TGTGCCAGCAGCTTAGAATGGTCAGAGGACAATGAGCAGTTCTTC
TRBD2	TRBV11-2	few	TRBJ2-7	CASSLTSGFRDEQYF	TGTGCCAGCAGCTTGACTAGCGGCTTTAGAGACGAGCAGTACTTC
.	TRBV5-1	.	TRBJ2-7	CASSFFGSDEQYF	TGCGCCAGCAGCTTCTTTGGGTCCGACGAGCAGTACTTC
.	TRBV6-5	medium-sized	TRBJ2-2	CASSSDSTGELFF	TGTGCCAGCAGCTCGGACAGCACCGGGGAGCTGTTTTTT
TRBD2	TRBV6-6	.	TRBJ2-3	CATGGATDTQYF	TGTGCCACCGGGGGGGCCACAGATACGCAGTATTTT
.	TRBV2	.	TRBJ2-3	CASSEEEISTDTQYF	TGTGCCAGCAGTGAGGAGGAAATCTCCACAGATACGCAGTATTTT
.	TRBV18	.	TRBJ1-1	CASSPGANTEAFF	TGTGCCAGCTCACCAGGGGCGAACACTGAAGCTTTCTTT
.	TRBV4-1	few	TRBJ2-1	CASSRIGDYNEQFF	TGCGCCAGCAGCCGTATAGGCGATTACAATGAGCAGTTCTTC
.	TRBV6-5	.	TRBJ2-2	CASSYSKKPGELFF	TGTGCCAGCAGTTACTCGAAGAAGCCCGGGGAGCTGTTTTTT
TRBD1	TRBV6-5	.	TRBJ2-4	CASSPGQAQNIQYF	TGTGCCAGCAGTCCCGGACAGGCCCAAAACATTCAGTACTTC
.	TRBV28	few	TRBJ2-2	CASRKGFSVTGELFF	TGTGCCAGCAGAAAGGGGTTCTCGGTCACCGGGGAGCTGTTTTTT
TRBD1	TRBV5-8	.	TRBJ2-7	CASSRDRGYEQYF	TGTGCCAGCAGCCGGGACAGGGGCTACGAGCAGTACTTC
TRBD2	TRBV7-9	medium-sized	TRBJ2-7	CASSLVGGGAYEQYF	TGTGCCAGCAGCTTAGTGGGCGGGGGTGCCTACGAGCAGTACTTC
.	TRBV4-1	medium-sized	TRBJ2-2	CASSQDGNTGELFF	TGCGCCAGCAGCCAAGATGGGAACACCGGGGAGCTGTTTTTT
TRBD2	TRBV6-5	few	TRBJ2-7	CASSYGGGEQYF	TGTGCCAGCAGTTACGGGGGGGGCGAGCAGTACTTC
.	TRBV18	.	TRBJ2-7	CASSPTGSVRVHEQYF	TGTGCCAGCTCACCGACCGGGTCAGTAAGAGTCCACGAGCAGTACTTC
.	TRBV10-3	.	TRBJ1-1	CAIREMNTEAFF	TGTGCCATCAGGGAAATGAACACTGAAGCTTTCTTT
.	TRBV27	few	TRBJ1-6	CASSLPPSYNSPLHF	TGTGCCAGCAGTTTACCCCCCTCCTATAATTCACCCCTCCACTTT
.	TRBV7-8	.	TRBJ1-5	CASSLFGWEGRSNQPQHF	TGTGCCAGCAGCTTGTTCGGGTGGGAGGGCCGCAGCAATCAGCCCCAGCATTTT
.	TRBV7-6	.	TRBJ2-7	CASSPGWGDEQYF	TGTGCCAGCAGCCCCGGCTGGGGGGACGAGCAGTACTTC
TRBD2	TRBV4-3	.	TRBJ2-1	CASSQDTSGGASEQFF	TGCGCCAGCAGCCAAGATACAAGCGGGGGGGCAAGTGAGCAGTTCTTC
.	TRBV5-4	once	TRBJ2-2	CASSLDREDSGELFF	TGTGCCAGCAGCTTGGACAGGGAGGACTCCGGGGAGCTGTTTTTT
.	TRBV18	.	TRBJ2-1	CASSPPDQSPYNEQFF	TGTGCCAGCTCACCACCGGACCAGAGCCCCTACAATGAGCAGTTCTTC
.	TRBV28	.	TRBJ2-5	CASSPRGVETQYF	TGTGCCAGCAGCCCCCGGGGCGTGGAGACCCAGTACTTC
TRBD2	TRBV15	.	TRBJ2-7	CATSRGLREAGEQYF	TGTGCCACCAGCAGAGGGTTGCGGGAGGCCGGTGAGCAGTACTTC
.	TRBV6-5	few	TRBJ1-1	CASSYSNTEAFF	TGTGCCAGCAGTTACTCCAACACTGAAGCTTTCTTT
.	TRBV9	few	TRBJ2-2	CASSVGTDTGELFF	TGTGCCAGCAGCGTAGGGACAGACACCGGGGAGCTGTTTTTT
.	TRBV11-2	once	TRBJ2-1	CASSSLRGDNEQFF	TGTGCCAGCAGCTCTTTAAGGGGTGACAATGAGCAGTTCTTC
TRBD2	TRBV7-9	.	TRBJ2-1	CASSFSPGLAPYNEQFF	TGTGCCAGCAGCTTTTCGCCGGGACTAGCTCCTTACAATGAGCAGTTCTTC
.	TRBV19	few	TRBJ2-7	CASPWGEHRDPYEQYF	TGTGCCAGCCCCTGGGGGGAACACAGGGATCCCTACGAGCAGTACTTC
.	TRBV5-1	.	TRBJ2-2	CASRDSGFPGELFF	TGCGCCAGCAGGGATTCGGGGTTTCCCGGGGAGCTGTTTTTT
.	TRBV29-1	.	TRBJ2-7	CSALGRRGLGEQYF	TGCAGCGCCCTCGGAAGAAGGGGTTTAGGCGAGCAGTACTTC
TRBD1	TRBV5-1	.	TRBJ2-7	CASSYQGVVSYEQYF	TGCGCCAGCAGTTACCAGGGGGTTGTTTCCTACGAGCAGTACTTC
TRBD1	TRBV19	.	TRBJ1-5	CASSHKTGTGGYQPQHF	TGTGCCAGTAGTCACAAAACCGGGACAGGGGGTTATCAGCCCCAGCATTTT
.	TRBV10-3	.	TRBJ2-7	CAISGVGDTYEQYF	TGTGCCATCAGTGGGGTCGGGGACACCTACGAGCAGTACTTC
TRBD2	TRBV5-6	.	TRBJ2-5	CASSWPGLAATQYF	TGTGCCAGCAGCTGGCCGGGACTAGCGGCGACCCAGTACTTC
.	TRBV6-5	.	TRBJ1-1	CASIEGGAANTEAFF	TGTGCCAGCATCGAGGGGGGGGCGGCGAACACTGAAGCTTTCTTT
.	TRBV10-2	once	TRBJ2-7	CASREGISYEQYF	TGCGCCAGCAGGGAGGGGATATCCTACGAGCAGTACTTC
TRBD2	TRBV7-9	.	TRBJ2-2	CASRPGLANTGELFF	TGTGCCAGCAGACCCGGACTAGCGAACACCGGGGAGCTGTTTTTT
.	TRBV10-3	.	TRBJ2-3	CAISELGETDTQYF	TGTGCCATCAGTGAATTAGGGGAAACAGATACGCAGTATTTT
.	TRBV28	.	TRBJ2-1	CASSLQGGEQFF	TGTGCCAGCAGTTTACAGGGAGGTGAGCAGTTCTTC
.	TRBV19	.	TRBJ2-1	CASSMGAGVGQFF	TGTGCCAGTAGTATGGGAGCAGGGGTAGGGCAGTTCTTC
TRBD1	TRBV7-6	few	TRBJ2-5	CASSLARDRSGRETQYF	TGTGCCAGCAGCTTAGCCCGGGACAGGAGTGGGAGAGAGACCCAGTACTTC
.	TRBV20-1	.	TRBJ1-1	CSARITGEAFF	TGCAGTGCTAGGATCACCGGTGAAGCTTTCTTT
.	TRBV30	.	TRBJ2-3	CAWRGISNTDTQYF	TGTGCCTGGAGGGGGATAAGTAACACAGATACGCAGTATTTT
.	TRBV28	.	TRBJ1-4	CASSSRGFNEKLFF	TGTGCCAGCAGTTCCAGGGGTTTTAATGAAAAACTGTTTTTT
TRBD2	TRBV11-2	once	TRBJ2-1	CASSLAPGLAGGVYNEQFF	TGTGCCAGCAGCTTAGCCCCGGGGTTAGCGGGAGGGGTTTACAATGAGCAGTTCTTC
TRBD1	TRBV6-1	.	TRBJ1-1	CASSEAGTGGTEAFF	TGTGCCAGCAGTGAAGCGGGGACAGGGGGCACTGAAGCTTTCTTT
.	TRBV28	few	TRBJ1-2	CASSLFALSPQSPNYGYTF	TGTGCCAGCAGTTTATTCGCCCTTAGCCCACAGTCTCCTAACTATGGCTACACCTTC
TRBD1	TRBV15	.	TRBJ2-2	CATSSGTGGYTGELFF	TGTGCCACCAGCAGTGGGACAGGAGGATACACCGGGGAGCTGTTTTTT
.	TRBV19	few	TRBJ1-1	CASSIGQLTEAFF	TGTGCCAGTAGTATCGGTCAGTTAACTGAAGCTTTCTTT
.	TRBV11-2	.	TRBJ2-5	CASSYGRTQETQYF	TGTGCCAGCAGCTACGGACGGACTCAAGAGACCCAGTACTTC
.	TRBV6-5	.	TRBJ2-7	CASSYSTTDGYEQYF	TGTGCCAGCAGTTACTCAACAACCGACGGCTACGAGCAGTACTTC